Below, 29 T cell receptor beta chains from the same sample are listed, as sequenced in a study of cytomegalovirus exposure and HLA in healthy donors. The primer mix had 60 Vbeta and 13 Jbeta primers. Clones were read by immunoSEQ multiplex PCR, and TCRdb kept only the in-frame ones, dropping some. The sample comprises 80,000 to 100,000 clones, roughly 80% of which are singletons, and roughly 7.3% rests with the top ten. What was sequenced was PBMCs. Receptor source: a man between 50 and 59 years old in good health and CMV-seropositive.

This sequence joins TRBV29-1 and TRBJ2-7; tentatively, D is TRBD2 (5 bases). V was shortened by 0 bases and J by 4 bases, with 16 bases between the two germline ends. CDR1 is SQVTM, CDR2 ANQGSEA, per germline. The CDR3 is 15 amino acids. The CDR3 region is CSVEEGVGVLYEQYF. CDR3 in DNA: TGCAGCGTTGAAGAGGGTGTCGGGGTACTGTACGAGCAGTACTTC.

This rearrangement joins TRBV18 to TRBJ2-2; TRBD1 aligns across 9 bases. Germline V CDR1 and CDR2: KGHSH, LQKENI. The CDR3 has 17 amino acids. V gave up 3 bases and J gave up 2 bases; unmatched junction bases: 7. CDR3 DNA: TGTGCCAGCTCACCCCAAGGACAGGGGATAAACACCGGGGAGCTGTTTTTT. Residues: CASSPQGQGINTGELFF.

For the CDR3, the DNA is TGTGCCACCAGCAGGGACAGGGGAAAAATTCCCCAGCATTTT. Protein sequence: CATSRDRGKIPQHF. The chain joins TRBV15 to TRBJ1-5; 9 bases are shared with TRBD1. CDR1 is LNHNV and CDR2 is YYDKDF in the germline V gene (reference sequence). The CDR3 covers 14 residues. Losses at the gene ends were 3 bases for V and 10 bases for J; bases not matched to a gene: 7.

The rearrangement uses TRBV30 and TRBJ1-3, with a tentative D call TRBD1 (5 bases). Trimming stripped 0 bases from V and 0 bases from J, with 12 bases between. Germline V CDR1 and CDR2: GTSNPN, SVGIG (reference sequence). The CDR3 sequence is 16 residues long. The CDR3 here is CAWSVVGGISGNTIYF. The CDR3 bases are TGTGCCTGGAGTGTAGTGGGGGGAATCTCTGGAAACACCATATATTTT.

J is TRBJ2-3 and V is TRBV7-9, with 9 bases matching TRBD1. CDR3 length equals 18 residues. Germline V gene lookup returns CDR1 SEHNR and CDR2 FQNEAQ (reference sequence). V trimming: 2 bases; J trimming: 1 base; junction bases outside the gene matches: 10. The CDR3 loop is CASSLTVSDRGRTDTQYF. The CDR3 DNA sequence: TGTGCCAGCAGCTTAACGGTTTCGGACAGGGGACGCACAGATACGCAGTATTTT.

The CDR3 DNA reads as TGTGCCATCAGTGAGTCCGGGGTGGACACTGAAGCTTTCTTT. Its translation: CAISESGVDTEAFF. V gene TRBV10-3 combines with J gene TRBJ1-1; D remains unclear. V was cut by 0 bases and J by 3 bases, with 8 bases left in between. The CDR3 spans 14 residues. The germline gives CDR1 ENHRY, CDR2 SYGVKD.

The V and J genes are TRBV4-1 and TRBJ2-5; 8 bases agree with TRBD2. The J call is doubtful: the DNA matches TRBJ2-7 better. Germline loops: CDR1 MGHRA, CDR2 YSYEKL. The length of the CDR3 is 15 residues. The DNA of the CDR3 is TGCGCCAGCAGCCCACGTAGCGGGGTTTCCTACGAGCAGTACTTC. This gives the protein CASSPRSGVSYEQYF.

This clone was counted a few times. The chain uses TRBV4-3 and TRBJ2-6; D gene ambiguous. CDR1 LGHNA and CDR2 YSLEER come from the germline V gene. Trimming took off 0 bases at V and 4 bases at J, with 10 bases between the two ends. The CDR3 is 16 amino acids. For the CDR3, the DNA is TGCGCCAGCAGCCAAGAACCAGCAGGCGGGGCCAACGTCCTGACTTTC. Its protein is CASSQEPAGGANVLTF.

The J gene is TRBJ2-5, the V gene TRBV9; 9 nucleotides match TRBD1. Trimming removed 0 bases from V and 7 bases from J; junction bases left unmatched: 13. The CDR3 runs to 17 residues. Looked up from germline, CDR1 is SGDLS and CDR2 is YYNGEE. The CDR3 DNA follows: TGTGCCAGCAGCGTAGGAATTTATGGGGGACAGGGTGGGACCCAGTACTTC. This translates into CASSVGIYGGQGGTQYF.

The J gene is TRBJ2-7, the V gene TRBV6-4, with TRBD2 matching over 9 bases. Trimming took 6 bases from V and 3 from J; bases not matched to a gene: 9. This CDR3 is 15 amino acids long. The germline V gene has CDR1 MRHNA and CDR2 SNTAGT. CDR3 nucleotides: TGTGCCAGCAGAACCGCGGGGGGGTCAGGCTACGAGCAGTACTTC. Translating it yields CASRTAGGSGYEQYF.

This rearrangement joins TRBV9 to TRBJ2-2, with D possibly matching TRBD2 (5 bases). CDR3 length equals 14 residues. Trimming cost V 3 bases and J 1 base, with 7 bases left between them. Germline assignment: CDR1 SGDLS and CDR2 YYNGEE. The CDR3 DNA sequence: TGTGCCAGCAGCGGAGCGGAGAACACCGGGGAGCTGTTTTTT. Translating it yields CASSGAENTGELFF.

V is TRBV28 and J is TRBJ2-7; 13 bases are shared with TRBD2. The germline gives CDR1 MDHEN, CDR2 SYDVKM. The CDR3 has 17 residues. Germline trimming cut 5 bases from V and 3 bases from J; bases unmatched to any gene: 10. CDR3 sequence: CASSLTLGTSGVYEQYF. In DNA form, the CDR3 reads TGTGCCAGCAGTCTGACCTTAGGGACTAGCGGGGTCTACGAGCAGTACTTC.

The chain uses TRBV15 and TRBJ1-4; weak D call: TRBD1 (5 bases). Germline values: CDR1 LNHNV, CDR2 YYDKDF (reference sequence). CDR3 length equals 14 residues. V lost 6 bases to trimming and J lost 8 bases, with 16 bases between them. The CDR3 nucleotides read TGTGCCACCAGTCTCCGTGGGGGGTCCGAAAAACTGTTTTTT. Its protein is CATSLRGGSEKLFF.

The V call is TRBV9, the J call TRBJ2-1, with 11 bases that match TRBD2. This CDR3 is built from 17 residues. Germline V lookup: CDR1 SGDLS, CDR2 YYNGEE. Losses at the gene ends were 0 bases for V and 9 bases for J; bases not matched to a gene: 11. The CDR3 sequence: CASSVGGSGRGDSEQFF. The CDR3 bases are TGTGCCAGCAGCGTAGGGGGTAGCGGGAGGGGGGATAGTGAGCAGTTCTTC.

The V call is TRBV5-1, the J call TRBJ1-4; 7 bases line up with TRBD1. V lost 4 bases, J lost 8 bases, and 8 bases stayed unmatched. In germline, CDR1 is SGHRS, CDR2 YFSETQ. The CDR3 extends over 14 amino acids. The CDR3 DNA sequence: TGCGCCAGCAGCCAAGACAGGGAAGGGGAAAAACTGTTTTTT. Residues: CASSQDREGEKLFF.

The rearrangement uses TRBV9 and TRBJ2-6, with D perhaps matching TRBD1 (6 bases). CDR1 and CDR2 (germline): SGDLS, YYNGEE. With 0 bases removed from V and 2 bases from J, the gap between germline ends came to 12 bases. The CDR3 is 17 residues long. DNA of the CDR3: TGTGCCAGCAGCGTAGCTTCCCCAGGGGCTGGGGCCAACGTCCTGACTTTC. As protein: CASSVASPGAGANVLTF. Full variable domain (rest looked up from reference TRBV9 and TRBJ2-6): DSGVTQTPKHLITATGQRVTLRCSPRSGDLSVYWYQQSLDQGLQFLIQYYNGEERAKGNILERFSAQQFPDLHSELNLSSLELGDSALYFCASSVASPGAGANVLTFGAGSRLTVL.

This clone turned up a few times. The chain links TRBV6-1 to TRBJ2-2; 11 nucleotides align to TRBD2. V lost 4 bases to trimming and J lost 6 bases; unmatched junction nucleotides: 4. Germline loops: CDR1 MNHNS, CDR2 SASEGT. CDR3 size: 15 residues. The CDR3 DNA is TGTGCCAGCAGTGCTAGCGGGGGGTTGGCCGGGGAGCTGTTTTTT. As protein: CASSASGGLAGELFF.

V usage is TRBV7-6 and J usage is TRBJ2-5; no reliable D call. Germline CDR1 SGHVS, CDR2 FNYEAQ. The CDR3 is 13 residues long. V was trimmed by 0 bases and J by 4 bases, leaving 6 bases between them. The CDR3 DNA follows: TGTGCCAGCAGCTTAGCGAACACAGAGACCCAGTACTTC. This codes for CASSLANTETQYF.

This chain uses TRBV19 with TRBJ2-5; TRBD1 agrees at 7 bases. Germline assignment: CDR1 LNHDA and CDR2 SQIVND (reference sequence). The CDR3 has 13 residues. The V and J ends lost 7 bases and 4 bases, in that order; junction bases with no gene match: 6. The CDR3 here is CASKHAGGETQYF. The DNA of the CDR3 is TGTGCCAGTAAACATGCAGGGGGAGAGACCCAGTACTTC.

The chain carries TRBV10-3 and TRBJ1-2; 7 positions agree with TRBD1. Trimming at V came to 2 bases and at J to 5 bases, leaving 14 bases not matched to a gene. This CDR3 is built from 17 residues. In germline, CDR1 is ENHRY, CDR2 SYGVKD. CDR3 sequence: CAISETSTGSDLYGYTF. CDR3 sequence (DNA): TGTGCCATCAGTGAGACCTCGACAGGGTCGGATTTATATGGCTACACCTTC.

The chain employs TRBV9 and TRBJ1-1; D unresolved. The CDR3 covers 15 residues. The germline gives CDR1 SGDLS, CDR2 YYNGEE. V was cut by 0 bases and J by 6 bases, with 15 bases left in between. CDR3 bases: TGTGCCAGCAGCGTAGCTACGGGTTCGTGGTCTGAAGCTTTCTTT. Translating gives CASSVATGSWSEAFF.

J is TRBJ2-2 and V is TRBV5-5; TRBD2 matches at 8 bases. The V segment lost 6 bases and the J segment 2 bases; nucleotides outside the gene matches: 6. Germline-derived CDR1 and CDR2 are SGHKS and YYEKEE (reference sequence). The CDR3 spans 15 residues. The CDR3 DNA is TGTGCCAGCAAAGGCGGGGGGCAAAACACCGGGGAGCTGTTTTTT. Translated, it gives CASKGGGQNTGELFF.

This clone was detected only a few times. V usage is TRBV6-5 and J usage is TRBJ1-1; the D gene is possibly TRBD1 (5 bases). The CDR3 totals 11 residues. Germline lookup yields CDR1 MNHEY and CDR2 SVGAGI. CDR3 protein: CASLGGTEAFF. CDR3 nucleotides: TGTGCTTCGTTGGGGGGCACTGAAGCTTTCTTT.

The chain carries TRBV11-2 and TRBJ2-7; 8 positions match TRBD1. V was clipped by 6 bases and J by 7 bases; unmatched bases: 14. The CDR3 loop spans 15 amino acids. Germline V gene lookup returns CDR1 SGHAT and CDR2 FQNNGV. CDR3 in amino acids: CASRPQDGTGGEQYF. The CDR3 nucleotides are TGTGCCAGCAGACCCCAAGATGGTACAGGGGGAGAGCAGTACTTC.

The V and J genes are TRBV4-3 and TRBJ2-3; 7 positions agree with TRBD2. CDR1 and CDR2 (germline): LGHNA, YSLEER. This CDR3 is built from 14 residues. J was trimmed by 4 bases and V by 1 base; bases with no gene match: 2. The CDR3 bases are TGCGCCAGCAGCCAAGGAGCGGGACCAGATACGCAGTATTTT. As protein: CASSQGAGPDTQYF.

This chain uses TRBV7-2 with TRBJ2-2; TRBD2 matches at 7 bases. This CDR3 spans 14 amino acids. Germline-derived CDR1 and CDR2 are SGHTA and FQGNSA. Trimming at V came to 4 bases and at J to 3 bases, leaving 2 bases not matched to a gene. The CDR3 loop is CASSSSGDTGELFF. In DNA form, the CDR3 reads TGTGCCAGCAGCTCGAGCGGGGACACCGGGGAGCTGTTTTTT.

For the CDR3, the DNA is TGTGCCAGCAGTACAGGGACTAGCGGGTTCACAGATACGCAGTATTTT. Its translation is CASSTGTSGFTDTQYF. The rearrangement joins TRBV6-6 to TRBJ2-3; the match to TRBD2 covers 12 bases. Germline assignment: CDR1 MNHNY and CDR2 SVGAGI (reference sequence). V shed 5 bases and J 2 bases; nucleotides not matched to a gene: 5. There are 16 residues in the CDR3.

The chain employs TRBV28 and TRBJ2-4; D ambiguous. V dropped 5 bases and J dropped 7 bases, with 12 bases sitting between them. The CDR3 has 13 residues. Germline V gene sequence: CDR1 MDHEN, CDR2 SYDVKM. The CDR3 coding sequence is TGTGCCAGCAGTCCAGGTGGTGGGAACATTCAGTACTTC. Translated, it gives CASSPGGGNIQYF.

This clone was counted a few times. V is TRBV27 and J is TRBJ1-1; a weak D match, TRBD1 (5 bases). V lost 3 bases, J lost 0 bases, and 11 bases lay in between. The CDR3 sequence is 15 residues long. The V gene's germline CDR1 is MNHEY and CDR2 SMNVEV (reference sequence). The CDR3: CASSFTTDMNTEAFF. Here the CDR3 DNA reads TGTGCCAGCAGTTTTACGACAGACATGAACACTGAAGCTTTCTTT.